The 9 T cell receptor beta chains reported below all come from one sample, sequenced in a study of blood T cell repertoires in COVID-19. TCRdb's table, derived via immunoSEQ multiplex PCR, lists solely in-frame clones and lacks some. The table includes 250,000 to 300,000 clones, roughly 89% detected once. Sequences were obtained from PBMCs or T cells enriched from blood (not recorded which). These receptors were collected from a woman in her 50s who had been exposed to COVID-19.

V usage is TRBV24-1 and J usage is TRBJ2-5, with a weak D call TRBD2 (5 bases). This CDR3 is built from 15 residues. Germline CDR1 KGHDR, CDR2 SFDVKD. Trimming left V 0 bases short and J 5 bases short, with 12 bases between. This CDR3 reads CATSDLVAGRETQYF. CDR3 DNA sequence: TGTGCCACCAGTGATTTGGTGGCGGGTCGGGAGACCCAGTACTTC.

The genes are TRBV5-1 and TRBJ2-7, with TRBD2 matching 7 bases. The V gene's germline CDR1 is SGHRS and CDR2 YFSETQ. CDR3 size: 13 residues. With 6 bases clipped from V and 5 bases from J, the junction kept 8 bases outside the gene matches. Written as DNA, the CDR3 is TGCGCCAGCACGCTCGCGGGGGTCCACGAGCAGTACTTC. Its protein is CASTLAGVHEQYF. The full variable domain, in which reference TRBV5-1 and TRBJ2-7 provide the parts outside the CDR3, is KAGVTQTPRYLIKTRGQQVTLSCSPISGHRSVSWYQQTPGQGLQFLFEYFSETQRNKGNFPGRFSGRQFSNSRSEMNVSTLELGDSALYLCASTLAGVHEQYFGPGTRLTVT.

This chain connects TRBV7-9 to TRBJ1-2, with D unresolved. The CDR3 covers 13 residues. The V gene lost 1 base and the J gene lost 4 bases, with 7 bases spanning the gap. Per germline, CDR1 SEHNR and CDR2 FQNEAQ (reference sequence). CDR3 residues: CASSLVPSYGYTF. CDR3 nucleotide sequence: TGTGCCAGCAGCTTAGTTCCCAGCTATGGCTACACCTTC.

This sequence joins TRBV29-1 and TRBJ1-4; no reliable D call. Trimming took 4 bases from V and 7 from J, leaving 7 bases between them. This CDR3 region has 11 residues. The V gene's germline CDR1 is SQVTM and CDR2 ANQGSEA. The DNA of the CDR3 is TGCAGCGTTGGTTCGGTTGAAAAACTGTTTTTT. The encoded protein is CSVGSVEKLFF.

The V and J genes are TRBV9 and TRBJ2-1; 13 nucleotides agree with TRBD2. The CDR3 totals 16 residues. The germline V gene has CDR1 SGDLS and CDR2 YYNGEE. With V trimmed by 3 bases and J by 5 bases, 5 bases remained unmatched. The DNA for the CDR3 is TGTGCCAGCAGCGCCGGGACTAGCGGGGACCACAATGAGCAGTTCTTC. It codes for CASSAGTSGDHNEQFF.

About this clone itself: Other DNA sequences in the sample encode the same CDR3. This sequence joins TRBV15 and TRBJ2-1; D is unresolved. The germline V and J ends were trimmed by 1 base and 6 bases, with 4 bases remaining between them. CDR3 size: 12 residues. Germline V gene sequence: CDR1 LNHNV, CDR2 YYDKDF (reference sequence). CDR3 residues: CATSRAVNEQFF. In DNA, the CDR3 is TGTGCCACCAGCAGAGCGGTCAATGAGCAGTTCTTC.

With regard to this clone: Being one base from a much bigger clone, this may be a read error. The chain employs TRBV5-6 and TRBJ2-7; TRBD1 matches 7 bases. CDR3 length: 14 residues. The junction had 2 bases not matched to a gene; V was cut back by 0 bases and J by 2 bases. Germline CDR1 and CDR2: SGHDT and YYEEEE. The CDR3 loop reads CASSLAGTAYEQYF. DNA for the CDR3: TGTGCCAGCAGCTTGGCCGGGACAGCCTACGAGCAGTACTTC.

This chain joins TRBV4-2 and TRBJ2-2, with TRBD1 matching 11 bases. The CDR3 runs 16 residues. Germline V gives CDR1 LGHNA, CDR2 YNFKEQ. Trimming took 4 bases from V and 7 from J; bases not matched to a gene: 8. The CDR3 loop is CASSRWTGGSGGELFF. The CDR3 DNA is TGTGCCAGCAGCCGGTGGACAGGGGGCTCGGGCGGGGAGCTGTTTTTT.

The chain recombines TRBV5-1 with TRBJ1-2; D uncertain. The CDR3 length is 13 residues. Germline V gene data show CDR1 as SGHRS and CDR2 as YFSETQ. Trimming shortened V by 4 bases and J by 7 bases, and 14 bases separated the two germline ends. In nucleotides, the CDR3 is TGCGCCAGCAGCCCCGTTGGGCTTCGTGGCTACACCTTC. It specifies CASSPVGLRGYTF.